This note documents a single TCR beta chain sequence. CDR1 and CDR2 (germline): SEHNR, FQNEAQ (reference sequence). V shed 3 bases and J shed 6 bases, with 14 bases lying between them. This CDR3 comprises 15 residues. This sample stems from a study of CD8 T cells in ankylosing spondylitis. TCRdb processed the 5' RACE reads anew with MiXCR; each CDR3 protein has one entry. Of 200,000 to 300,000 distinct CDR3 sequences listed, approximately 8.4% are singletons. This chain uses TRBV7-9 with TRBJ2-2, with a tentative D call TRBD1 (6 bases). This TCR was sampled from a female donor with ankylosing spondylitis or in good health (not recorded which). The sample consisted of blood, either unsorted or a sorted T cell fraction (not recorded which). The CDR3 region has the DNA TGTGCCAGCAGCTTCGTAACAGGGATAGCCGGGGAGCTGTTTTTT. Translation gives CASSFVTGIAGELFF.